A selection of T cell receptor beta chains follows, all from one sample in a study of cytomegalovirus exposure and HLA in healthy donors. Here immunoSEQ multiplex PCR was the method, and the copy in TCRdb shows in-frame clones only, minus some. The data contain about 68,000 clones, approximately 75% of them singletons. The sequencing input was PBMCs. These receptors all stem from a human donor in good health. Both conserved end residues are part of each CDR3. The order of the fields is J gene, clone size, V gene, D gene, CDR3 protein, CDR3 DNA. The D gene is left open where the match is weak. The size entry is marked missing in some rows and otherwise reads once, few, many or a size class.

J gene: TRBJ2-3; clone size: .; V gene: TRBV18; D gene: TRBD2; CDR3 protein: CASSAGGPSGQYF; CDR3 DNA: TGTGCCAGCTCAGCGGGGGGCCCGAGTGGGCAGTATTTT
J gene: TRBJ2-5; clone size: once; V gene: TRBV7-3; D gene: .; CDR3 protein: CASSLAGQPRETQYF; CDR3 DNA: TGTGCCAGCAGCTTAGCGGGACAGCCAAGGGAGACCCAGTACTTC
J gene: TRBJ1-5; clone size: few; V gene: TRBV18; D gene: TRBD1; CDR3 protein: CASSLSGTGPQPQHF; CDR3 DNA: TGTGCCAGCTCACTTTCCGGGACAGGGCCGCAGCCCCAGCATTTT
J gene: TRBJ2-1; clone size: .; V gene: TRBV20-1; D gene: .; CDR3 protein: CSAESGDEQFF; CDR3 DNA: TGCAGTGCCGAGTCGGGGGATGAGCAGTTCTTC
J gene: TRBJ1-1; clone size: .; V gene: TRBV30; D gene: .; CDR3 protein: CAWVAGVATEAFF; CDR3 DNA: TGTGCCTGGGTAGCAGGGGTGGCCACTGAAGCTTTCTTT
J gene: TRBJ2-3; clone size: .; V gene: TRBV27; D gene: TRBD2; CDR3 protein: CASSFGLAGTDTQYF; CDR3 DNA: TGTGCCAGCAGTTTCGGACTAGCCGGGACAGATACGCAGTATTTT
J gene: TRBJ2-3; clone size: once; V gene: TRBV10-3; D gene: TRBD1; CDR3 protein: CAISESDRVSTDTQYF; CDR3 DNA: TGTGCCATCAGTGAGTCGGACAGGGTGAGCACAGATACGCAGTATTTT
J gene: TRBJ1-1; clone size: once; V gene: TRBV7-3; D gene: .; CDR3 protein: CASSLTPLGAGNTEAFF; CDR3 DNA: TGTGCCAGCAGCTTAACCCCCCTGGGGGCTGGGAACACTGAAGCTTTCTTT
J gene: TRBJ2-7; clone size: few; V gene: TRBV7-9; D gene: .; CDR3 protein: CASSFITYEQYF; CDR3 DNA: TGTGCCAGCAGCTTTATCACTTACGAGCAGTACTTC
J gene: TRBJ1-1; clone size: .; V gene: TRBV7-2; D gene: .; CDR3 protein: CASSPRGGRITEAFF; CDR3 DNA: TGTGCCAGCAGCCCCCGAGGAGGGAGAATCACTGAAGCTTTCTTT
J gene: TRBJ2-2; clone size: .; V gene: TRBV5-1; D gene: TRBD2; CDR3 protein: CASSPLTGTSNTGELFF; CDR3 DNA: TGCGCCAGCAGCCCTCTTACCGGGACTAGCAACACCGGGGAGCTGTTTTTT
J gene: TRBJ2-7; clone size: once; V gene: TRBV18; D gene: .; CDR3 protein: CASSPSRGGYEQYF; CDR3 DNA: TGTGCCAGCTCACCGTCCCGAGGCGGCTACGAGCAGTACTTC
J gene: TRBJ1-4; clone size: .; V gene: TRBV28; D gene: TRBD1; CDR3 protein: CASSVPGQGFEKLFF; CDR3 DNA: TGTGCCAGCAGTGTCCCGGGACAGGGTTTTGAAAAACTGTTTTTT
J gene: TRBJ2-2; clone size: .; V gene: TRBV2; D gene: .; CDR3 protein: CASSELRGADTGELFF; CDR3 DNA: TGTGCCAGCAGTGAATTAAGGGGTGCGGACACCGGGGAGCTGTTTTTT
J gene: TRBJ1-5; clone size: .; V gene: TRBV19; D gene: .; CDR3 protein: CASSRAGGRVQPQHF; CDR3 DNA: TGTGCCAGTAGTAGGGCTGGGGGCCGGGTTCAGCCCCAGCATTTT
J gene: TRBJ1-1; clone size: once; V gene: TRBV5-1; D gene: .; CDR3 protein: CASSITTVNTEAFF; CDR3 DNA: TGCGCCAGCAGCATAACGACAGTGAACACTGAAGCTTTCTTT
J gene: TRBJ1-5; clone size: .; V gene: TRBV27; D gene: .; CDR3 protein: CASSSLQGPQPQHF; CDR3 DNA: TGTGCCAGCAGTTCTCTACAGGGCCCCCAGCCCCAGCATTTT
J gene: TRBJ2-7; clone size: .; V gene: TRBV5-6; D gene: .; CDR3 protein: CASSWVGGTDEQYF; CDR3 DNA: TGTGCCAGCAGCTGGGTAGGGGGTACGGACGAGCAGTACTTC